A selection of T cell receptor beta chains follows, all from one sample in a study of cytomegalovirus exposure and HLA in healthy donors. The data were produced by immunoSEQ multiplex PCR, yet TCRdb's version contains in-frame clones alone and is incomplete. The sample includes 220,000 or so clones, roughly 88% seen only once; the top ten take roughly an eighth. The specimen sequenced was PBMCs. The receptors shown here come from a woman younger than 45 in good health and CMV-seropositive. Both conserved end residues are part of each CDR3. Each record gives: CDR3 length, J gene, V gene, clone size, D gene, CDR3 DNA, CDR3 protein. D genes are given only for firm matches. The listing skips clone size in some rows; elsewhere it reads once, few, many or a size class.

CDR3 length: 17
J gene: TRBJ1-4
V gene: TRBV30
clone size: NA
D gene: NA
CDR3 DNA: TGTGCCCTGGAAGGGCGGCCGACGGACGCAACTAATGAAAAACTGTTTTTT
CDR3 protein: CALEGRPTDATNEKLFF

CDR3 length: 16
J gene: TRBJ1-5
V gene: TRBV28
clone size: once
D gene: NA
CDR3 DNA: TGTGCCAGCAGAGATCCCAGGGGATCGGGCAATCAGCCCCAGCATTTT
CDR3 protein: CASRDPRGSGNQPQHF

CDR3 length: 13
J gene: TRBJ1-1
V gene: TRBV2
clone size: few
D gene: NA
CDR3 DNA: TGTGCCAGCACGCGGACGGGCTCCACTGAAGCTTTCTTT
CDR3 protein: CASTRTGSTEAFF

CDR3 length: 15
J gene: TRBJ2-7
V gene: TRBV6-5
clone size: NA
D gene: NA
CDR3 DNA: TGTGCCAGCAGTTACTCGGCCAGGGCGGCCTACGAGCAGTACTTC
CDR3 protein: CASSYSARAAYEQYF

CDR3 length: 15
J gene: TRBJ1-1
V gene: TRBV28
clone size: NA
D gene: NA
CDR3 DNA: TGTGCCAGCAGTTCTCCCTTAGGAGTGAACACTGAAGCTTTCTTT
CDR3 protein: CASSSPLGVNTEAFF

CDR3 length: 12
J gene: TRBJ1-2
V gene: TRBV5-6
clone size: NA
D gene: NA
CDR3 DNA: TGTGCCAGCAGCTTGAAGGTGGGAGGCTACACCTTC
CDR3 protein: CASSLKVGGYTF

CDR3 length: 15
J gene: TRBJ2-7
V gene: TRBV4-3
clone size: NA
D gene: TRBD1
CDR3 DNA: TGCGCCAGCAGCCACCGGACAGGGGGATCCTACGAGCAGTACTTC
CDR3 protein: CASSHRTGGSYEQYF

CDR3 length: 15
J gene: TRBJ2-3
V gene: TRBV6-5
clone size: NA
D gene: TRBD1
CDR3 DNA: TGTGCCAGCAGCCTGGGACAGGGGAGGACAGATACGCAGTATTTT
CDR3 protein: CASSLGQGRTDTQYF

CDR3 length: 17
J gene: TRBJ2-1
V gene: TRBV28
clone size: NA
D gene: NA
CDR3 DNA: TGTGCCAGCACCATAGAGGAGGGTGCGGCGATGAACAATGAGCAGTTCTTC
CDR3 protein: CASTIEEGAAMNNEQFF

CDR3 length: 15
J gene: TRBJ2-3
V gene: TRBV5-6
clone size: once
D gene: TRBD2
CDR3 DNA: TGTGCCAGCGTACCTGCGGGAGCGAACTGGAATACGCAGTATTTT
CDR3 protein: CASVPAGANWNTQYF

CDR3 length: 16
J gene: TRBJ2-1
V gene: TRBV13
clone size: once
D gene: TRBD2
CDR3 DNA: TGTGCCAGCAGCTCGTGGACTAGCGGGAAAGCTAATGAGCAGTTCTTC
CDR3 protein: CASSSWTSGKANEQFF

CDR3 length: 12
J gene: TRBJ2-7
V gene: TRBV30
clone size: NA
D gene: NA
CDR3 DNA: TGTGCCTGGAAAGGTATCCCTAACGAGCAGTACTTC
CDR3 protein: CAWKGIPNEQYF

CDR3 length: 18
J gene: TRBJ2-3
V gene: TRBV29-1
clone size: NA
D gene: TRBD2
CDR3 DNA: TGCAGCGTATCGGCCAAGGCTAGCGGGAGAATCGGCACAGATACGCAGTATTTT
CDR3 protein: CSVSAKASGRIGTDTQYF

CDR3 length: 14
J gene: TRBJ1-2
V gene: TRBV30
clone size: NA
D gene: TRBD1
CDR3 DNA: TGTGCCTGGAGTCCCCCCGGGACAGGCGGAGGCTACACCTTC
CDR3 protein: CAWSPPGTGGGYTF

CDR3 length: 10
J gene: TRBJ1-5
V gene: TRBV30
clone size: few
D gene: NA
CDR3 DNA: TGTGCCTGGGGGATACAGCCCCAGCATTTT
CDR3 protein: CAWGIQPQHF

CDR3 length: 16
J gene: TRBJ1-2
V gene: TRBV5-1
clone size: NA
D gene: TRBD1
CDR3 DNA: TGCGCCAGCAGCTTGGACCCCGGGACAGGGGGGTATGGCTACACCTTC
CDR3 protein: CASSLDPGTGGYGYTF

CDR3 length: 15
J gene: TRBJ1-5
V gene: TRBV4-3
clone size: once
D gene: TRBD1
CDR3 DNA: TGCGCCAGCAGCCAATACAGGGGGACGGGGCAGCCCCAGCATTTT
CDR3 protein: CASSQYRGTGQPQHF

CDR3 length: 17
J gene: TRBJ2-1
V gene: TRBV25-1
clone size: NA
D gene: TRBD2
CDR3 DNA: TGTGCCAGCAGTGACAGTGGGCTAGCGGAAAATTACAATGAGCAGTTCTTC
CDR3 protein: CASSDSGLAENYNEQFF

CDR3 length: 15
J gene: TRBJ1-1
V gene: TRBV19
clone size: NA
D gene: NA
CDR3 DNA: TGTGCCAGTAGTGCTCGGACAGCCTTGAACACTGAAGCTTTCTTT
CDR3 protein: CASSARTALNTEAFF

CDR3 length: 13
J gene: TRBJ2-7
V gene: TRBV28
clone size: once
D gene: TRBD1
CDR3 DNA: TGTGCCAGCAGTCTGGACAGGGCCTACGAGCAGTACTTC
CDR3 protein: CASSLDRAYEQYF

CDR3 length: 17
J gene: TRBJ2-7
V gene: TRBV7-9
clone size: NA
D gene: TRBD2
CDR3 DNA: TGTGCCAGCAGCTCACACGCTAGCGGGGCAGTAGGCTACGAGCAGTACTTC
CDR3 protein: CASSSHASGAVGYEQYF

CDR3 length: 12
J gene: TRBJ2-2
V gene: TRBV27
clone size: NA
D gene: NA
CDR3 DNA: TGTGCCAGCATGGCTCTCACCGGGGAGCTGTTTTTT
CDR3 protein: CASMALTGELFF

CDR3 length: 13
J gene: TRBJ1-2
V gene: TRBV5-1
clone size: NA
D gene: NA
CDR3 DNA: TGCGCCAGCAGCTTTTTGGGAGACCGTGACTACACCTTC
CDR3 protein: CASSFLGDRDYTF

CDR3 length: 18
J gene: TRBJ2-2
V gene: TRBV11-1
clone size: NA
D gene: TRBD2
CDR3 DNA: TGTGCCAGCAGCAAGCAACCTCTAGCGGGAGCTGGCACCGGGGAGCTGTTTTTT
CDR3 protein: CASSKQPLAGAGTGELFF

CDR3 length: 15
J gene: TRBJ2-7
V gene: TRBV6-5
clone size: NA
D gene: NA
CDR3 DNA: TGTGCCAGCAGTTACTCTCAGGGACGTCGCGTGGAGCAGTACTTC
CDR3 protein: CASSYSQGRRVEQYF

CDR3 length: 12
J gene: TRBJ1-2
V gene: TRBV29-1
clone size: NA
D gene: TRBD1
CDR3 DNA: TGCAGCGCGTTGACAGGGGTCAATCGCTACACCTTC
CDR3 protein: CSALTGVNRYTF

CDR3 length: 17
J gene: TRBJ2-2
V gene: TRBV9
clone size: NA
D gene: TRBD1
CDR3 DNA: TGTGCCAGCAGCGTAGGGGGACAGGGGATGGCCACCGGGGAGCTGTTTTTT
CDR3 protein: CASSVGGQGMATGELFF

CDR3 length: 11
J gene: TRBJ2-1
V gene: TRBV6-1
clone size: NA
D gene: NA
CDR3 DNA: TGTGCCAGCAGGACTGGCGATGAGCAGTTCTTC
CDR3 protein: CASRTGDEQFF

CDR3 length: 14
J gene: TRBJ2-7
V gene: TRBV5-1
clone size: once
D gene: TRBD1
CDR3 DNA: TGCGCCAGCAGCGGAAGGACAGGCACCTACGAGCAGTACTTC
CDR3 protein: CASSGRTGTYEQYF

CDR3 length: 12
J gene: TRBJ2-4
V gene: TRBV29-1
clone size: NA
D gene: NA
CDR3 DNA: TGCAGCGTTTTGTCAGGGATGAACATTCAGTACTTC
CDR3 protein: CSVLSGMNIQYF

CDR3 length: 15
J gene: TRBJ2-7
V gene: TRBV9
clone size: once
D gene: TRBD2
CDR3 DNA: TGTGCCAGCAGTAAAACTAGCGTCATCTCCTACGAGCAGTACTTC
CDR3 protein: CASSKTSVISYEQYF